This TCR beta chain originates from a study of blood T cells in healthy people across ages. Study findings and constraints: TCR beta diversity, measured per million T cells, fell in a roughly linear way with age.

Trimming removed 6 bases from V and 4 bases from J, with 11 bases in between. From germline, CDR1 is SGHTA and CDR2 FQGNSA. The CDR3 totals 13 residues. Primed by a sample-barcoded 5' primer and a J-beta primer mix, a second PCR proceeded for roughly 7 to 12 cycles. In TCRdb, the 5' RACE reads were re-called with MiXCR into one record per CDR3 protein. The table records some 800,000 distinct CDR3 sequences, around 25% of them present only once. This clonotype has a count of ten or more. The antigen is undetermined. The sample was also reused in another study, on T cells of mothers and their children. That study reports: Thymic selection molds TCR recombination output in much the same way for related pairs as for unrelated pairs.

The rearrangement joins TRBV7-2 to TRBJ2-3; weak D call: TRBD1 (5 bases). Sequenced input: blood. This sequence was found in a boy aged 5-17 years in good health. The DNA for the CDR3 is TGTGCCAGCAGTTTACCAGGGCCAGATACGCAGTATTTT. It translates to CASSLPGPDTQYF.